This TCR beta chain was identified during a study of blood T cell repertoires in COVID-19. Study overall: The United States, Italy and Spain were the sources of the acute and convalescent COVID-19 samples.

The CDR3 consists of 16 residues. Germline V lookup: CDR1 LGHNA, CDR2 YSLEER. V was pared by 0 bases and J by 2 bases, with 8 bases between. Assay used: immunoSEQ multiplex PCR; TCRdb lists only in-frame clones, some missing. Among approximately 110,000 clones listed, roughly 80% were seen once. This chain joins TRBV4-3 and TRBJ1-6; D is undetermined. The sequenced sample consisted of peripheral blood. This clonotype was sampled from a woman older than 75 with acute or convalescent COVID-19. The CDR3 region has the DNA TGCGCCAGCAGCCAAGAACGAGGGCCCTATAATTCACCCCTCCACTTT. Protein sequence: CASSQERGPYNSPLHF.